Shown below are 11 T cell receptor beta chains from a single sample sequenced in a study of monozygotic twins with inflammatory bowel disease. After re-calling the 5' RACE reads, TCRdb lists one entry per CDR3 protein, DNA absent. In total, the table holds approximately 200,000 distinct CDR3 sequences. The sample was blood. The receptors here all came from a human donor with ulcerative colitis or Crohn's disease, or a healthy co-twin of an affected twin (not recorded which).

This chain's CDR3 is CASGVGREETQYF. V gene TRBV7-2 combines with J gene TRBJ2-5; TCRdb's D call of TRBD2 is untestable without DNA. This CDR3 is 13 amino acids long. Per germline, CDR1 SGHTA and CDR2 FQGNSA.

The V and J genes are TRBV3-1 and TRBJ2-7. The CDR3 is 14 residues long. Germline CDR1 LGHDT, CDR2 YNNKEL (reference sequence). CDR3 loop: CASSQVEREDEQYF.

This chain uses TRBV20-1 with TRBJ1-4. Germline CDR1 and CDR2: DFQATT and SNEGSKA (reference sequence). This CDR3 is built from 15 residues. CDR3 sequence: CSARDSALRGEKLFF.

The V and J genes are TRBV20-1 and TRBJ2-3; the D call of TRBD2 rests on TCRdb alone, since no DNA is present to check it. This CDR3 is 16 amino acids long. Germline-derived CDR1 and CDR2 are DFQATT and SNEGSKA (reference sequence). The CDR3 here is CSAREYRGGSRDTQYF.

The chain uses TRBV20-1 and TRBJ2-3; as DNA is missing, the TRBD2 call by TCRdb cannot be tested. The CDR3 covers 15 residues. CDR1 DFQATT and CDR2 SNEGSKA come from the germline V gene (reference sequence). The CDR3 sequence: CSALNWRRGTDTQYF.

This chain joins TRBV6-5 and TRBJ2-2; TCRdb proposes TRBD1, but this gene call is untestable without DNA. CDR1 and CDR2 (germline): MNHEY, SVGAGI. The CDR3 covers 19 residues. The CDR3 here is CASSYSTSSGFRGSGELFF.

CDR3 residues: CSLYRADTQYF. The gene calls are TRBV20-1 and TRBJ2-3. The germline V gene has CDR1 DFQATT and CDR2 SNEGSKA (reference sequence). This CDR3 has 11 residues.

The chain links TRBV12-3 or TRBV12-4 to TRBJ1-2. CDR3 length: 15 residues. CDR3 protein: CASILLGASNYGYTF.

The chain employs TRBV6-2 or TRBV6-3 and TRBJ2-5; as DNA is missing, the TRBD2 call by TCRdb cannot be tested. Germline CDR1 and CDR2: MNHEY and SVGEGT. The CDR3 extends over 17 amino acids. CDR3: CASSFSLLAGGEETQYF.

The gene calls are TRBV6-2 or TRBV6-3 and TRBJ1-5. The germline V gene encodes CDR1 MNHEY and CDR2 SVGEGT. This CDR3 has 13 amino acids. This CDR3 is CASRLDGNQPQHF.

V and J are TRBV7-9 and TRBJ1-6. CDR1 and CDR2 from the germline V gene are SEHNR and FQNEAQ (reference sequence). This CDR3 has 16 amino acids. The CDR3 protein is CASSLQGTSRGSPLHF.